This TCR beta chain was obtained from a study of T-cell reconstitution after alpha-beta-depleted transplantation in children. Preparation of the TCRbeta library involved a method that used unique molecular identifiers. TCRdb redid the calling of the PCR reads with MiXCR, one entry per CDR3 protein. The repertoire has about 980,000 distinct CDR3 sequences, around 30% of them found once; the top ten carry more than 25%. V lost 0 bases and J 7 bases, leaving 13 bases between the germline ends. Germline V CDR1 and CDR2: SEHNR, FQNEAQ (reference sequence). The CDR3 is made up of 15 amino acids. This clonotype was seen just once.

The chain has TRBV7-9 and TRBJ2-1, with D uncertain. This specimen was PBMCs, mostly from graft donor cells, taken 360 days after TCRalphabeta/CD19-depleted stem cell transplant. The TCR sequence derives from a boy younger than two who had a stem cell transplant for SCID, so the T cells may come from the graft donor. CDR3 nucleotide sequence: TGTGCCAGCAGCTTAGCTGTGGGCCTTAGTAATGAGCAGTTCTTC. Its translation is CASSLAVGLSNEQFF.